Listed below are T cell receptor beta chains from one sample, sequenced in a study of blood T cell repertoires in COVID-19. Sequenced by immunoSEQ multiplex PCR; TCRdb stores in-frame clones only, minus some. The sample shows 55,000 to 75,000 clones, around 85% of them seen only once. Sequences were obtained from peripheral blood. Receptors were obtained from a man between 65 and 85 years old with acute or convalescent COVID-19. The CDR3 runs from the conserved cysteine through the conserved F or W. The D gene is left open where the match is weak. Only some rows state a clone size, as once, few, many or a class for expanded clones.

j_call,d_call,v_call,clone_size,cdr3_aa,cdr3_nt
TRBJ2-5,TRBD1,TRBV5-1,NA,CASSSGQGTQTQYF,TGCGCCAGCAGCTCCGGACAGGGGACACAGACCCAGTACTTC
TRBJ1-2,TRBD1,TRBV19,once,CASSIGAGGPYGYTF,TGTGCCAGTAGTATCGGGGCAGGGGGCCCCTATGGCTACACCTTC
TRBJ2-7,TRBD2,TRBV6-5,NA,CASSPRTSGNYEQYF,TGTGCCAGCAGTCCACGGACTAGCGGGAACTACGAGCAGTACTTC
TRBJ2-7,TRBD1,TRBV5-1,NA,CASSPDGTGLTYEQYF,TGCGCCAGCAGCCCGGACGGGACAGGGCTGACCTACGAGCAGTACTTC
TRBJ1-2,NA,TRBV9,once,CASSPRGPVNYGYTF,TGTGCCAGCAGCCCCCGCGGCCCCGTTAACTATGGCTACACCTTC
TRBJ2-5,NA,TRBV15,NA,CATSRDLGVGETQYF,TGTGCCACCAGCAGAGATCTCGGGGTTGGAGAGACCCAGTACTTC
TRBJ1-2,TRBD1,TRBV27,NA,CASSTQGARGYTF,TGTGCCAGCAGTACACAGGGGGCGAGAGGCTACACCTTC
TRBJ1-1,NA,TRBV18,NA,CASSPSESTEAFF,TGTGCCAGCTCACCATCGGAGAGCACTGAAGCTTTCTTT
TRBJ2-3,TRBD1,TRBV6-5,NA,CASRKQGNTQYF,TGTGCCAGCAGGAAACAGGGGAATACGCAGTATTTT
TRBJ1-5,TRBD1,TRBV10-3,NA,CAIRDRSNQPQHF,TGTGCCATCCGGGACAGAAGCAATCAGCCCCAGCATTTT
TRBJ1-5,TRBD1,TRBV4-3,NA,CASSESGQNQPQHF,TGCGCCAGCAGTGAGTCGGGACAGAATCAGCCCCAGCATTTT
TRBJ1-1,NA,TRBV7-9,NA,CASREGRMNTEAFF,TGTGCCAGCAGGGAGGGGCGGATGAACACTGAAGCTTTCTTT
TRBJ2-1,NA,TRBV18,NA,CASREVNEQFF,TGTGCCAGCCGAGAAGTTAATGAGCAGTTCTTC
TRBJ2-1,TRBD1,TRBV5-1,NA,CASSYRDRAANEQFF,TGCGCCAGCAGCTACAGGGACAGGGCGGCGAATGAGCAGTTCTTC
TRBJ2-5,TRBD2,TRBV11-3,NA,CASSLYGRGETQYF,TGTGCCAGCAGCTTATACGGGAGGGGGGAGACCCAGTACTTC
TRBJ1-2,TRBD1,TRBV11-2,NA,CASSLEGQGVYGYTF,TGTGCCAGCAGCTTAGAGGGACAGGGGGTCTATGGCTACACCTTC
TRBJ2-3,TRBD1,TRBV12-3/TRBV12-4,once,CASTGQGADTQYF,TGTGCCAGCACCGGACAGGGGGCGGATACGCAGTATTTT
TRBJ2-1,TRBD2,TRBV5-4,NA,CASSPTSGDSYNEQFF,TGTGCCAGCAGCCCGACTAGCGGGGACTCCTACAATGAGCAGTTCTTC
TRBJ1-1,TRBD1,TRBV25-1,NA,CASGGSTEAFF,TGTGCCTCAGGGGGCAGCACTGAAGCTTTCTTT
TRBJ2-1,TRBD1,TRBV5-1,once,CASSFGTGANEQFF,TGCGCCAGCAGCTTTGGGACAGGGGCGAATGAGCAGTTCTTC
TRBJ1-1,NA,TRBV20-1,few,CSAGHLEAFF,TGCAGTGCCGGACATTTGGAAGCTTTCTTT
TRBJ2-4,NA,TRBV7-2,NA,CASSWDTTLAKNIQYF,TGTGCCAGCAGCTGGGACACTACACTAGCCAAAAACATTCAGTACTTC
TRBJ2-3,NA,TRBV19,NA,CASSTGASTDTQYF,TGTGCCAGTAGTACAGGGGCCAGCACAGATACGCAGTATTTT
TRBJ2-7,TRBD1,TRBV4-2,NA,CASSLPAGQADEQYF,TGTGCCAGCAGCCTTCCCGCCGGACAGGCTGACGAGCAGTACTTC
TRBJ2-2,TRBD1,TRBV15,NA,CATSLDRGATGELFF,TGTGCCACCAGCCTGGACAGGGGGGCAACCGGGGAGCTGTTTTTT
TRBJ1-2,TRBD1,TRBV27,NA,CASRTRGHGYGYTF,TGTGCCAGCCGAACCAGGGGGCATGGGTATGGCTACACCTTC
TRBJ1-2,NA,TRBV7-9,NA,CASSLAYRGYTF,TGTGCCAGCAGCTTAGCGTACCGGGGCTACACCTTC
TRBJ2-7,NA,TRBV9,NA,CASSVHREGAGEQYF,TGTGCCAGCAGCGTACATCGGGAGGGGGCGGGCGAGCAGTACTTC
TRBJ2-1,TRBD2,TRBV7-8,NA,CASSLGSLQRESDEQFF,TGTGCCAGCAGCTTGGGCTCACTACAGCGGGAAAGCGATGAGCAGTTCTTC
TRBJ2-5,TRBD2,TRBV30,NA,CAWSIAGGKETQYF,TGTGCCTGGAGTATAGCGGGAGGCAAAGAGACCCAGTACTTC
TRBJ1-4,NA,TRBV7-2,NA,CASSLEQGGGLLFF,TGTGCCAGCAGCCTCGAACAGGGCGGGGGACTGCTGTTTTTT
TRBJ2-1,TRBD2,TRBV19,NA,CASSMIEASGRNEQFF,TGTGCCAGTAGTATGATCGAGGCTAGCGGGAGGAATGAGCAGTTCTTC
TRBJ2-1,TRBD1,TRBV28,NA,CASSRIGQGKDEQFF,TGTGCCAGCAGTAGGATCGGACAGGGTAAAGATGAGCAGTTCTTC
TRBJ2-1,TRBD2,TRBV12-5,NA,CASGLVLAGDNEQFF,TGTGCTAGTGGTTTGGTCCTAGCGGGAGACAATGAGCAGTTCTTC
TRBJ2-3,NA,TRBV9,NA,CASSVDGGRAYTQYF,TGTGCCAGCAGCGTAGACGGGGGGCGGGCGTATACGCAGTATTTT
TRBJ1-5,NA,TRBV28,NA,CASSLLGGYGQPQHF,TGTGCCAGCAGTTTATTGGGAGGGTATGGTCAGCCCCAGCATTTT
TRBJ1-6,TRBD1,TRBV5-5,NA,CASSYNTGEGSPLHF,TGTGCCAGCAGCTACAATACAGGGGAAGGTTCACCCCTCCACTTT
TRBJ2-3,NA,TRBV7-9,NA,CASSPLGTDTQYF,TGTGCCAGCAGCCCTTTAGGCACAGATACGCAGTATTTT
TRBJ2-2,TRBD2,TRBV28,NA,CASSSGGIGLASGELFF,TGTGCCAGCAGTTCTGGTGGGATTGGACTAGCGTCCGGGGAGCTGTTTTTT
TRBJ2-1,TRBD2,TRBV20-1,once,CSASFSGNNEQFF,TGCAGTGCTAGTTTTAGCGGGAACAATGAGCAGTTCTTC
TRBJ2-7,TRBD1,TRBV6-6,few,CATKPGQLFYEQYF,TGTGCCACCAAACCGGGACAGCTCTTTTACGAGCAGTACTTC
TRBJ2-6,NA,TRBV5-5,NA,CASSLGEPGANVLTF,TGTGCCAGCAGCTTGGGGGAGCCTGGGGCCAACGTCCTGACTTTC
TRBJ1-5,TRBD1,TRBV20-1,NA,CSASRQGNQPQHF,TGCAGTGCTAGTCGACAGGGGAATCAGCCCCAGCATTTT
TRBJ2-7,NA,TRBV6-2/TRBV6-3,NA,CASSYQPTYEQYF,TGTGCCAGCAGTTACCAACCTACCTACGAGCAGTACTTC
TRBJ2-3,NA,TRBV11-2,NA,CASSLAGKGGISTDTQYF,TGTGCCAGCAGCTTGGCGGGGAAGGGAGGTATTAGCACAGATACGCAGTATTTT
TRBJ2-1,TRBD2,TRBV9,NA,CASSVGGLAGHEQFF,TGTGCCAGCAGCGTAGGTGGACTAGCGGGCCATGAGCAGTTCTTC
TRBJ2-1,NA,TRBV11-1,NA,CASSPTSGEQFF,TGTGCCAGCAGCCCCACATCGGGTGAGCAGTTCTTC
TRBJ2-1,NA,TRBV6-2/TRBV6-3,once,CASSSRNEQFF,TGTGCCAGCAGTTCGAGGAATGAGCAGTTCTTC
TRBJ2-1,TRBD2,TRBV30,NA,CAWSVLAGGGNEQFF,TGTGCCTGGAGTGTTCTAGCGGGAGGGGGGAATGAGCAGTTCTTC
TRBJ1-5,NA,TRBV9,NA,CASSATAGVGQPQHF,TGTGCCAGCAGCGCCACCGCGGGGGTAGGTCAGCCCCAGCATTTT
TRBJ2-1,TRBD2,TRBV6-5,many,CASSSTSGSMNEQFF,TGTGCCAGCAGTTCCACTAGCGGGAGTATGAATGAGCAGTTCTTC
TRBJ2-1,TRBD2,TRBV5-1,once,CASSLGTSGSYNEQFF,TGCGCCAGCAGCTTGGGGACTAGCGGATCCTACAATGAGCAGTTCTTC
TRBJ2-7,TRBD2,TRBV6-5,NA,CASSYSSGRPNEQYF,TGTGCCAGCAGTTACTCTAGCGGGAGGCCAAACGAGCAGTACTTC
TRBJ1-5,NA,TRBV5-3,NA,CARPLASRGF,TGTGCCAGACCCCTCGCGAGCCGGGGTTTT